These 8 T cell receptor beta chains share one sample of origin, sequenced in a study of T cell repertoires in MIS-A myocarditis. Clones were read by immunoSEQ multiplex PCR, and TCRdb kept only the in-frame ones, dropping some. The sample consists of 15,000 or so clones, around 70% of them appearing once. Sequenced material: left ventricle heart tissue obtained at autopsy. Source of these receptors: a man younger than 35 with fulminant myocarditis from multisystem inflammatory syndrome in adults (MIS-A) after COVID-19.

The chain links TRBV2 to TRBJ1-5; no clear D. CDR3 length: 14 residues. Trimming shortened V by 3 bases and J by 4 bases, and 10 bases separated the two germline ends. Germline lookup yields CDR1 SNHLY and CDR2 FYNNEI. The CDR3 DNA reads as TGTGCCAGCAGTGACTCCAGGTCGAATCAGCCCCAGCATTTT. Amino acid sequence: CASSDSRSNQPQHF.

The chain links TRBV27 to TRBJ1-1; D is uncertain. Per germline, CDR1 MNHEY and CDR2 SMNVEV (reference sequence). V lost 2 bases and J lost 0, with 10 bases in between. This CDR3 region has 15 residues. CDR3 sequence: CASSLIYGLNTEAFF. The CDR3 DNA reads TGTGCCAGCAGTTTAATTTACGGGTTGAACACTGAAGCTTTCTTT.

This clone was observed a few times. This chain links TRBV7-9 with TRBJ1-1; the D is unclear. V lost 0 bases and J 3 bases, leaving 11 bases between the germline ends. This CDR3 has 15 amino acids. Germline values: CDR1 SEHNR, CDR2 FQNEAQ (reference sequence). CDR3 bases: TGTGCCAGCAGCTTAGCTGCCCAGGTCGACACTGAAGCTTTCTTT. Translated, it gives CASSLAAQVDTEAFF.

The chain carries TRBV13 and TRBJ2-1, with D possibly being TRBD2 (5 bases). Germline CDR1 is PRHDT and CDR2 is FYEKMQ (reference sequence). The CDR3 is 16 residues long. The germline V and J ends were trimmed by 5 bases and 0 bases, with 14 bases remaining between them. CDR3 sequence: CASSTPRGSSYNEQFF. The CDR3 coding sequence is TGTGCCAGCAGCACGCCCCGGGGTAGCTCCTACAATGAGCAGTTCTTC.

This clone turned up a few times. The V call is TRBV10-3, the J call TRBJ1-5, with TRBD1 identical over 7 bases. V gave up 10 bases and J gave up 1 base; unmatched junction bases: 10. This CDR3 has 15 residues. Germline-derived CDR1 and CDR2 are ENHRY and SYGVKD. The CDR3 DNA is TGTGCCACCCAAGGACAGGCCCTAAGCAATCAGCCCCAGCATTTT. It is translated as CATQGQALSNQPQHF.

This chain uses TRBV7-9 with TRBJ2-1; 12 nucleotides match TRBD2. This CDR3 is built from 15 residues. V was clipped by 5 bases and J by 7 bases; unmatched bases: 6. Germline V gene sequence: CDR1 SEHNR, CDR2 FQNEAQ (reference sequence). The CDR3 sequence: CASSPRLAGVNEQFF. For the CDR3, the DNA is TGTGCCAGCAGCCCCCGACTAGCGGGAGTGAATGAGCAGTTCTTC.

The rearrangement links TRBV28 to TRBJ2-2, with a weak D call TRBD1 (6 bases). Germline V gene data show CDR1 as MDHEN and CDR2 as SYDVKM. The CDR3 is 15 amino acids. V was shortened by 1 base and J by 7 bases, with 13 bases between the two germline ends. The CDR3 nucleotides read TGTGCCAGCAGTTTATCGGGACACAACGGCGGGGAGCTGTTTTTT. This codes for CASSLSGHNGGELFF.

This CDR3 is CASSWNWNNSPLHF. DNA of the CDR3: TGTGCCAGCAGTTGGAACTGGAATAATTCACCCCTCCACTTT. The chain is built from TRBV6-2 or TRBV6-3 and TRBJ1-6; D ambiguous. CDR1 MNHEY and CDR2 SVGEGT come from the germline V gene. The CDR3 length is 14 residues. Trimming cost V 4 bases and J 5 bases, with 9 bases left between them.